The entry below describes one TCR beta chain. The CDR3 consists of 16 residues. V was cut by 4 bases and J by 0 bases, with 13 bases left in between. CDR1 MNHEY and CDR2 SVGEGT come from the germline V gene. The entry originates in a study of control samples from healthy donors and cancer patients. Assay: immunoSEQ multiplex PCR; the TCRdb copy retains only in-frame clones and omits some. The table includes roughly 45,000 clones, 65% to 90% detected once. Input material: PBMCs. The chain is built from TRBV6-2 or TRBV6-3 and TRBJ1-5; D uncertain. The receptor was derived from a woman between 45 and 65 years old with lung cancer. CDR3 in amino acids: CASSSALAYSNQPQHF. The CDR3 nucleotides read TGTGCCAGCAGTTCGGCGTTAGCTTATAGCAATCAGCCCCAGCATTTT.